These 19 T cell receptor beta chains originate from one sample sequenced in a study of T cells in Graves' hyperthyroidism and ophthalmopathy. Researchers amplified the TCR beta CDR3 regions from RNA transcripts. In the first-round RT-PCR of the TCR CDR3, the HTBI primer set was used. TCRdb fed the multiplex PCR reads into MiXCR, producing one record per CDR3 protein. This table has approximately 690,000 distinct CDR3 sequences, around 21% appearing once. Sequencing was carried out using blood. Receptor source: a man younger than 45 with Graves' ophthalmopathy.

This clonotype was counted many times. The gene calls are TRBV11-2 and TRBJ2-7, with a tentative D call TRBD2 (6 bases). The CDR3 runs 13 residues. Germline CDR1 reads SGHAT; CDR2 reads FQNNGV. Deletions cut 4 bases from V and 0 bases from J, with 7 bases between. Here the CDR3 DNA reads TGTGCCAGCAGCTCTAGCGCCTCCTACGAGCAGTACTTC. Translation: CASSSSASYEQYF.

This clonotype was seen only a few times. This sequence joins TRBV6-5 and TRBJ1-6; D perhaps matches TRBD1 (5 bases). Trimming cost V 0 bases and J 7 bases, with 13 bases left between them. The germline V gene has CDR1 MNHEY and CDR2 SVGAGI. This CDR3 has 16 residues. CDR3 in amino acids: CASSYSIGGANSPLHF. CDR3 bases: TGTGCCAGCAGTTACTCGATAGGAGGGGCGAATTCACCCCTCCACTTT.

This clonotype was detected only a few times. V is TRBV7-8 and J is TRBJ2-1, with a possible D match to TRBD2 (6 bases). The CDR3 has 14 amino acids. Germline assignment: CDR1 SGHVS and CDR2 FQNEAQ. The germline V and J ends were trimmed by 6 bases and 4 bases, with 13 bases remaining between them. Here the CDR3 reads CASRSEGLYNEQFF. In nucleotides, the CDR3 is TGTGCCAGCAGGTCGGAGGGATTATACAATGAGCAGTTCTTC.

This clonotype was seen repeatedly, ten times or more. The rearrangement uses TRBV5-5 and TRBJ2-7; the match to TRBD1 covers 7 bases. Trimming cost V 2 bases and J 3 bases; bases outside gene matches: 5. The CDR3 has 14 residues. Germline V CDR1 and CDR2: SGHKS, YYEKEE (reference sequence). The CDR3 loop is CASSFTGQIYEQYF. CDR3 DNA sequence: TGTGCCAGCAGCTTCACGGGACAGATCTACGAGCAGTACTTC.

This clonotype has only a few counts. The chain uses TRBV6-5 and TRBJ2-5; maybe TRBD1 (6 bases). CDR1 and CDR2 from the germline V gene are MNHEY and SVGAGI. The ends were cut back, 1 base at V and 3 bases at J, with 21 bases in the middle. The CDR3 runs to 18 residues. CDR3 sequence (DNA): TGTGCCAGCAGTTACTGGGATATTATTAGTGGGACAAAAGAGACCCAGTACTTC. Its translation: CASSYWDIISGTKETQYF.

This clonotype has only a few counts. The genes are TRBV28 and TRBJ1-6; the D gene is possibly TRBD1 (5 bases). CDR1 is MDHEN, CDR2 SYDVKM, per germline. The CDR3 is made up of 12 amino acids. The V and J ends lost 4 bases and 13 bases respectively, with 11 bases between them. The DNA for the CDR3 is TGTGCCAGCAGTTGGGAGGGGATCCCCCTCCACTTT. Protein product: CASSWEGIPLHF.

This clonotype was picked up many times. The chain couples TRBV5-1 to TRBJ2-7, with 9 bases fitting TRBD1. V lost 5 bases, J lost 7 bases, and 7 bases stayed unmatched. Germline V gene lookup returns CDR1 SGHRS and CDR2 YFSETQ. The CDR3 has 13 amino acids. The CDR3 region has the DNA TGCGCCAGCAGAGAGGGACAGGGAGTTGAGCAGTACTTC. This encodes CASREGQGVEQYF.

As DNA, the CDR3 is TGTGCCAGCAGTTTATTCATACTAGCGGGAGCCTACGAGCAGTACTTC. Its protein product is CASSLFILAGAYEQYF. The V gene is TRBV28, the J gene TRBJ2-7; 11 bases align to TRBD2. Germline V lookup: CDR1 MDHEN, CDR2 SYDVKM. CDR3 length: 16 amino acids. Losses at the gene ends were 1 base for V and 2 bases for J; bases not matched to a gene: 4.

This clonotype came up a few times. This chain connects TRBV5-6 to TRBJ2-5; 8 bases are shared with TRBD2. V trimming: 0 bases; J trimming: 5 bases; junction bases outside the gene matches: 6. Germline CDR1 SGHDT, CDR2 YYEEEE. The CDR3 loop spans 15 amino acids. The CDR3 region has the DNA TGTGCCAGCAGCTTGGTTGGTGCTAGCGGGGAGACCCAGTACTTC. This encodes CASSLVGASGETQYF.

This clonotype was observed a handful of times. V gene TRBV20-1 combines with J gene TRBJ1-2; the D is unclear. Per germline, CDR1 DFQATT and CDR2 SNEGSKA (reference sequence). This CDR3 has 14 amino acids. Here the CDR3 reads CIGSTAASRGGYTF. The DNA for the CDR3 is TGCATAGGCAGCACAGCCGCATCCCGGGGTGGCTACACCTTC.

This chain uses TRBV29-1 with TRBJ2-5; no clear D gene. Germline V gene sequence: CDR1 SQVTM, CDR2 ANQGSEA. The CDR3 totals 14 residues. V was pared by 4 bases and J by 7 bases, with 19 bases between. The CDR3 protein is CSVGADSVQRTQYF. The CDR3, as DNA: TGCAGCGTTGGAGCCGACTCAGTGCAACGGACCCAGTACTTC.

This sequence joins TRBV14 and TRBJ2-1, with a weak D call TRBD2 (6 bases). This CDR3 has 13 amino acids. Trimming shortened V by 4 bases and J by 9 bases, and 13 bases separated the two germline ends. Germline V gene data show CDR1 as SGHDN and CDR2 as FVKESK. The CDR3 is CASSPLRGGEQFF. CDR3 in DNA: TGTGCCAGCAGCCCCTTGAGGGGAGGTGAGCAGTTCTTC.

The CDR3 spells CASSLLGVGETQYF. DNA for the CDR3: TGTGCCAGCAGTTTATTGGGGGTGGGGGAGACCCAGTACTTC. The V call is TRBV27, the J call TRBJ2-5; perhaps D is TRBD1 or TRBD2 (5 bases each). CDR1 MNHEY and CDR2 SMNVEV come from the germline V gene (reference sequence). Trimming stripped 1 base from V and 5 bases from J, with 11 bases between. This CDR3 is built from 14 residues.

This clonotype appeared a few times. The chain links TRBV6-1 to TRBJ2-5; possibly TRBD2 for D (5 bases). Trimming removed 5 bases at V and 5 bases at J, with 12 bases between. Germline V gene sequence: CDR1 MNHNS, CDR2 SASEGT. There are 13 residues in the CDR3. CDR3 in DNA: TGTGCCAGCAGTTTTTTTGGCGGGGAGACCCAGTACTTC. This translates into CASSFFGGETQYF.

J is TRBJ2-7 and V is TRBV29-1; D uncertain. Per the germline V gene, CDR1 is SQVTM and CDR2 is ANQGSEA. Trimming pared 4 bases from V and 3 bases from J, leaving 19 bases between. The CDR3 sequence is 15 residues long. Here the CDR3 reads CSVADASPPLYEQYF. The CDR3 DNA reads as TGCAGCGTTGCGGATGCCTCCCCCCCCCTCTACGAGCAGTACTTC.

This clonotype has just a few counts. This chain connects TRBV6-1 to TRBJ2-1; 9 bases are shared with TRBD2. Germline values: CDR1 MNHNS, CDR2 SASEGT. There are 16 residues in the CDR3. V dropped 6 bases and J dropped 0; count of bases not matched to a gene: 6. This CDR3 is CASSPQREVSYNEQFF. The CDR3 DNA reads as TGTGCCAGCAGCCCCCAGCGGGAGGTCTCCTACAATGAGCAGTTCTTC.

This clonotype was detected many times. The CDR3 DNA follows: TGTGCCAGCTCACCGACTACCACCTACGAGCAGTACTTC. Encoded protein: CASSPTTTYEQYF. The J gene is TRBJ2-7, the V gene TRBV18, with D perhaps matching TRBD2 (5 bases). This CDR3 is built from 13 residues. The germline V gene has CDR1 KGHSH and CDR2 LQKENI. V lost 3 bases and J 2 bases, leaving 8 bases between the germline ends.

This chain connects TRBV19 to TRBJ1-4, with unresolved D. Trimming left V 9 bases short and J 5 bases short, with 10 bases between. The CDR3 is made up of 12 amino acids. Germline lookup yields CDR1 LNHDA and CDR2 SQIVND (reference sequence). The CDR3 bases are TGTGCCAGCAGCCGGCTAAATGAAAAACTGTTTTTT. Its translation is CASSRLNEKLFF.

This clonotype was counted between two and nine times. This chain connects TRBV6-1 to TRBJ1-5; the D gene is possibly TRBD1 (6 bases). The CDR3 is 14 residues long. Germline CDR1 is MNHNS and CDR2 is SASEGT. V was trimmed by 1 base and J by 6 bases, leaving 10 bases between them. The DNA for the CDR3 is TGTGCCAGCAGTGAAGTTGGGGGCGGTCAGCCCCAGCATTTT. It yields the protein CASSEVGGGQPQHF.